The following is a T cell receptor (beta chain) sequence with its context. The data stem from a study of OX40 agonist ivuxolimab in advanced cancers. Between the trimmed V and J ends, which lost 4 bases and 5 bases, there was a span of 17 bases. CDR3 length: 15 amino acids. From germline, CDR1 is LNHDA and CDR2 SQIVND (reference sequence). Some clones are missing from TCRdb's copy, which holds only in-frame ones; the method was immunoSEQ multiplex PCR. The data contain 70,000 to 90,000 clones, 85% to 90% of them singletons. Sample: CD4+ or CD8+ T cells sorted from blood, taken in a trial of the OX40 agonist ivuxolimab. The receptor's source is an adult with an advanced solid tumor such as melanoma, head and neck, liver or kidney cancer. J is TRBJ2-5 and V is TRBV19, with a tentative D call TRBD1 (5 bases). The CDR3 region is CASSTSGQIYETQYF. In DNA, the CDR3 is TGTGCCAGTAGTACCTCAGGGCAGATTTATGAGACCCAGTACTTC.